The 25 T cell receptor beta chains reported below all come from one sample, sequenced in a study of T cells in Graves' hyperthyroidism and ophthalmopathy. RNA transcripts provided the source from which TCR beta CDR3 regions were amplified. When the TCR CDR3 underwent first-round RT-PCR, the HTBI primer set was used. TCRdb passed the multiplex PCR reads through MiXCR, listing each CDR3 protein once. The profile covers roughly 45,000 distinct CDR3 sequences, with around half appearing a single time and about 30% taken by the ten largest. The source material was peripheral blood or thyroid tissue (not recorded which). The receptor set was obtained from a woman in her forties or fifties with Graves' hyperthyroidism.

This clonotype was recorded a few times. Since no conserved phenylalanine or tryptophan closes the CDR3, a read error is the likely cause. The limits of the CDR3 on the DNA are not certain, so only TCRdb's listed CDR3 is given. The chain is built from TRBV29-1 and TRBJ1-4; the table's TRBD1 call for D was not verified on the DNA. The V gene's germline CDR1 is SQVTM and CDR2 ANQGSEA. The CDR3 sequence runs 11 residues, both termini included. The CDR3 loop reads CSVEFAQGLFI.

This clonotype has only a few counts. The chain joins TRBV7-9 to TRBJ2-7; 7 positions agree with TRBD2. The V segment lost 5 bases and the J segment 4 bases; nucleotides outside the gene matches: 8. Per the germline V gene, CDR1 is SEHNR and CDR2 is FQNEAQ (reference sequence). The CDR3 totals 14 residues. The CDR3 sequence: CASSSVREEYEQYF. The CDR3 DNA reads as TGTGCCAGCAGCAGCGTCCGGGAGGAGTACGAGCAGTACTTC.

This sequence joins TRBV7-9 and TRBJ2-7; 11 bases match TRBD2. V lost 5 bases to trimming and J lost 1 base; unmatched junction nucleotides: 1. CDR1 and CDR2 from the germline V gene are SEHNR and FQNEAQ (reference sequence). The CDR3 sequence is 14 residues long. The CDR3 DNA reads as TGTGCCAGCAGCAGACTAGCGGGATCCTACGAGCAGTACTTC. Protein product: CASSRLAGSYEQYF.

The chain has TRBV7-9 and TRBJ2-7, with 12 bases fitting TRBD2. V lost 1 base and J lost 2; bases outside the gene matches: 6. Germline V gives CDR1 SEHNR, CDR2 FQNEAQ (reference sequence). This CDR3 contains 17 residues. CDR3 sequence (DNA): TGTGCCAGCAGCTTAGGGACTAGCGGGATTCCCCCCTACGAGCAGTACTTC. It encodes CASSLGTSGIPPYEQYF.

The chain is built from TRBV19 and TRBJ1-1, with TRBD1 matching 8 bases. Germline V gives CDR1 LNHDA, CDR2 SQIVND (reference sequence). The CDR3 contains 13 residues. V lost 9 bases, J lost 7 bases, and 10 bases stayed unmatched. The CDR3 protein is CASHRDRYSEAFF. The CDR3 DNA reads TGTGCCAGCCATAGGGACAGGTATAGTGAAGCTTTCTTT.

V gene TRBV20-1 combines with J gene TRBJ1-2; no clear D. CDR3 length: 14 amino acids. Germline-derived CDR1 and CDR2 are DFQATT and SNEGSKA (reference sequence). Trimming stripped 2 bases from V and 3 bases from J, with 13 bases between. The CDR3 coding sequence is TGCAGTGCTAGAAGGGTTGGGGTGTACTATGGCTACACCTTC. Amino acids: CSARRVGVYYGYTF.

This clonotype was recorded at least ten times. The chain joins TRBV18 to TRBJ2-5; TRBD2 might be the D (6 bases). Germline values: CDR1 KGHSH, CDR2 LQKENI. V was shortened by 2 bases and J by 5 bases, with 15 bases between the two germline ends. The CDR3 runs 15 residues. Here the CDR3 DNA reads TGTGCCAGCTCACCAAGAACGGGAGATCGGGAGACCCAGTACTTC. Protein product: CASSPRTGDRETQYF.

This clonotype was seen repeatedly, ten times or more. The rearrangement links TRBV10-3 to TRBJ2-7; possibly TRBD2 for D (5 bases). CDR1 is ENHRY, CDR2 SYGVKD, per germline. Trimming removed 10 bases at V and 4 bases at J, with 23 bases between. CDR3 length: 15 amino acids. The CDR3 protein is CATRDGAYRAYEQYF. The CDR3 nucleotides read TGTGCCACCCGGGATGGTGCCTACCGGGCGTACGAGCAGTACTTC.

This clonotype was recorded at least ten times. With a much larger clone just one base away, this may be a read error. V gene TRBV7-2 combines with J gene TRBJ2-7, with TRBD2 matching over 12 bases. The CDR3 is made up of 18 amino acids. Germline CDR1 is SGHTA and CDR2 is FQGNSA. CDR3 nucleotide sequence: TGTGCCAGCAGAGTAGGGCTAGCGGGAGGGGGGTTGGACTACGGGCAGTACTTC. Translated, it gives CASRVGLAGGGLDYGQYF. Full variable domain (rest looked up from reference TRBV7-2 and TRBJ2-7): GAGVSQSPSNKVTEKGKDVELRCDPISGHTALYWYRQSLGQGLEFLIYFQGNSAPDKSGLPSDRFSAERTGGSVSTLTIQRTQQEDSAVYLCASRVGLAGGGLDYGQYFGPGTRLTVT.

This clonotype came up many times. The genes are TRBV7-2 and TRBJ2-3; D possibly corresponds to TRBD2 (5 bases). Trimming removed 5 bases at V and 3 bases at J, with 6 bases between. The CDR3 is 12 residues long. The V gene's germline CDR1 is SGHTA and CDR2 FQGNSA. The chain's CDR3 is CASSRGTDTQYF. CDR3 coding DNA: TGTGCCAGCAGCCGGGGAACAGATACGCAGTATTTT.

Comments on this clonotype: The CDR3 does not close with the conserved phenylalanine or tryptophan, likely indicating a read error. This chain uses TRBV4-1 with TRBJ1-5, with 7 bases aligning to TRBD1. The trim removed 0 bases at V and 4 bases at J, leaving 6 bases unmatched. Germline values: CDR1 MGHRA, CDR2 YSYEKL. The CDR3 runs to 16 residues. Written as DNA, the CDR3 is TGCGCCAGCAGCCAAGAAACCTACAGGGGAAATCAGCCCCAGCATTCT. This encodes CASSQETYRGNQPQHS.

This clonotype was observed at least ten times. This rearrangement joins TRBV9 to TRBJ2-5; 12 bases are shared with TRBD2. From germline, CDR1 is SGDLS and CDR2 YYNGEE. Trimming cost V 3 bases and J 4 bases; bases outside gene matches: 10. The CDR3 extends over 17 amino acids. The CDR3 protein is CASSGTSGTFSRETQYF. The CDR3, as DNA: TGTGCCAGCAGCGGGACTAGCGGGACATTCTCCCGAGAGACCCAGTACTTC.

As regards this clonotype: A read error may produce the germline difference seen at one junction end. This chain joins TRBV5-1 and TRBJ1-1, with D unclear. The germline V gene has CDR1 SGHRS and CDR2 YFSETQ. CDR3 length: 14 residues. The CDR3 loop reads CASSVAVMNTEALF. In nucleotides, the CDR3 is TGCGCCAGCAGCGTGGCAGTAATGAACACTGAAGCTCTCTTT.

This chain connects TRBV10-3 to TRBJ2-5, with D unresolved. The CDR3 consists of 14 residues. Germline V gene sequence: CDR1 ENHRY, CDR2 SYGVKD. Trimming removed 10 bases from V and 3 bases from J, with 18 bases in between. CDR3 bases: TGTGCCACCGGCCCCGTCGGTGGGAAAGAGACCCAGTACTTC. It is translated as CATGPVGGKETQYF.

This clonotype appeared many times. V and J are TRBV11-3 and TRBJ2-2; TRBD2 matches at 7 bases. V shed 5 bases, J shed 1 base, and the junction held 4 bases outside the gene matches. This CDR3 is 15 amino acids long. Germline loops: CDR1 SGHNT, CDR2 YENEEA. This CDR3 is CASSPSGGNTGELFF. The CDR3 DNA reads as TGTGCCAGCAGCCCCTCGGGAGGGAACACCGGGGAGCTGTTTTTT.

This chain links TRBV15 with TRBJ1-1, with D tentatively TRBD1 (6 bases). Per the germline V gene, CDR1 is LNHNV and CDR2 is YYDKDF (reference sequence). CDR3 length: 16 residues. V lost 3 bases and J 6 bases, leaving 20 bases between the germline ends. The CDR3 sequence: CATSSVEMTGRPEAFF. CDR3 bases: TGTGCCACCAGCAGTGTAGAAATGACAGGCAGACCTGAAGCTTTCTTT.

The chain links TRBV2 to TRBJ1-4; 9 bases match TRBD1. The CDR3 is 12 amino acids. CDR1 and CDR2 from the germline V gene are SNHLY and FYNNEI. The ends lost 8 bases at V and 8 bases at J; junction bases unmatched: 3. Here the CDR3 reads CASGTGNEKLFF. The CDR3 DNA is TGTGCCAGCGGGACAGGGAACGAAAAACTGTTTTTT.

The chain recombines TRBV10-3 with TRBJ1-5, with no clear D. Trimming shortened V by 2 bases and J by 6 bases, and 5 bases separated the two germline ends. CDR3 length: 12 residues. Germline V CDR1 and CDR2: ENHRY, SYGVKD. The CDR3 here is CAISEGVQPQHF. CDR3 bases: TGTGCCATCAGTGAGGGGGTTCAGCCCCAGCATTTT.

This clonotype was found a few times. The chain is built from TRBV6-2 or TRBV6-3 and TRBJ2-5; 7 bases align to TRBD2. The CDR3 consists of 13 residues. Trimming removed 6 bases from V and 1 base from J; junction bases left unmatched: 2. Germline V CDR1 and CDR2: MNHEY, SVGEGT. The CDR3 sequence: CASRGLVQETQYF. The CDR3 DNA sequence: TGTGCCAGCAGAGGACTAGTCCAAGAGACCCAGTACTTC.

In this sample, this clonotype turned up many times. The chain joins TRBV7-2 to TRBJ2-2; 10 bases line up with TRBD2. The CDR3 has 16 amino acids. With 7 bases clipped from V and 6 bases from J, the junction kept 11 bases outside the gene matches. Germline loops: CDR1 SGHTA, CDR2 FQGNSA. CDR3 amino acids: CASNTLGLAGAGELFF. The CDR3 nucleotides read TGTGCCAGCAACACTTTAGGGCTAGCGGGAGCCGGGGAGCTGTTTTTT.

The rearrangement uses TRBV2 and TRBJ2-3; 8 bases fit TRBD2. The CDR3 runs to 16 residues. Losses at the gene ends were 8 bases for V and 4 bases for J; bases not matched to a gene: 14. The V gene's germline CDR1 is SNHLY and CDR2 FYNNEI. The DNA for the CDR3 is TGTGCCAGCGACTCGCCGAGCGGGAGTGGCGCAGATACGCAGTATTTT. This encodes CASDSPSGSGADTQYF.

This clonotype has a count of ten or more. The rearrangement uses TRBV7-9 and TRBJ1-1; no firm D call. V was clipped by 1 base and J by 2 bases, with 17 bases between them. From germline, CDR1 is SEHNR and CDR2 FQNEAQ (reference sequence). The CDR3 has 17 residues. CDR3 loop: CASSLVPSRRVNTEAFF. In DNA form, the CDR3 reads TGTGCCAGCAGCTTAGTTCCCAGCAGGAGGGTTAACACTGAAGCTTTCTTT.

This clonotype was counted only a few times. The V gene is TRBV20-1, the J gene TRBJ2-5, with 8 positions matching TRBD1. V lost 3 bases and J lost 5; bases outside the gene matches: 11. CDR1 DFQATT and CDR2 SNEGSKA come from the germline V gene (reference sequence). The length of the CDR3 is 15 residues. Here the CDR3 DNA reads TGCAGTGCTAGCGACCGGGGCAGGGGGCCTGAGACCCAGTACTTC. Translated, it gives CSASDRGRGPETQYF.

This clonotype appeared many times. DNA for the CDR3: TGTGCCAGCAGCCAACGGGTCGAGTTTACTGGAAACACCATATATTTT. Its protein product is CASSQRVEFTGNTIYF. The rearrangement joins TRBV12-3 or TRBV12-4 to TRBJ1-3; D gene unclear. The CDR3 is 16 residues long. V lost 6 bases and J lost 2, with 17 bases in between.

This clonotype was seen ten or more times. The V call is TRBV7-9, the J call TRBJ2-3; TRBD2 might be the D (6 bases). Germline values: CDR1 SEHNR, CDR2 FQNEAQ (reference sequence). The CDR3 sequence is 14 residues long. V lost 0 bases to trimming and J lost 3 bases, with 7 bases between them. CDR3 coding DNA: TGTGCCAGCAGCTTAGCGGGAGGAACAGATACGCAGTATTTT. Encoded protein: CASSLAGGTDTQYF.